The 26 T cell receptor beta chains in this list originate from one sample, sequenced in a study of OX40 agonist ivuxolimab in advanced cancers. TCRdb's copy holds only in-frame clones and misses some; the assay was immunoSEQ multiplex PCR. The sample shows around 20,000 clones, 75% to 90% of them seen only once. This specimen was CD4+ or CD8+ T cells sorted from blood, taken in a trial of the OX40 agonist ivuxolimab. The receptors were gathered from an adult with an advanced solid tumor such as melanoma, head and neck, liver or kidney cancer.

The chain uses TRBV27 and TRBJ2-4; TRBD2 matches 7 bases. V trimming: 6 bases; J trimming: 1 base; junction bases outside the gene matches: 6. The CDR3 has 15 residues. CDR1 is MNHEY, CDR2 SMNVEV, per germline (reference sequence). The CDR3 reads CASSPWGGAKNIQYF. Written as DNA, the CDR3 is TGTGCCAGCAGCCCCTGGGGGGGGGCCAAAAACATTCAGTACTTC.

The chain recombines TRBV28 with TRBJ2-7; 7 nucleotides match TRBD1. With 5 bases clipped from V and 0 bases from J, the junction kept 16 bases outside the gene matches. This CDR3 is 18 amino acids long. CDR1 is MDHEN and CDR2 is SYDVKM in the germline V gene. The CDR3 DNA reads as TGTGCCAGCAGTGGCCTTAACGGGACAGTGGGAAGCTCCTACGAGCAGTACTTC. It codes for CASSGLNGTVGSSYEQYF.

This chain connects TRBV29-1 to TRBJ2-2, with a tentative D call TRBD2 (5 bases). Trimming removed 4 bases from V and 5 bases from J, with 8 bases in between. CDR1 SQVTM and CDR2 ANQGSEA come from the germline V gene. The CDR3 extends over 12 amino acids. The CDR3 loop reads CSVARGTGELFF. In nucleotides, the CDR3 is TGCAGCGTTGCCCGGGGTACCGGGGAGCTGTTTTTT.

The chain links TRBV10-2 to TRBJ1-5; D remains ambiguous. The CDR3 contains 15 residues. Germline V gene data show CDR1 as WSHSY and CDR2 as SAAADI. V was clipped by 4 bases and J by 7 bases, with 17 bases between them. CDR3 nucleotide sequence: TGCGCCAGCAGTGGAGGCAAAAGGGTTGGACAGCCCCAGCATTTT. The encoded protein is CASSGGKRVGQPQHF.

Only one count was recorded for this clone. The V call is TRBV5-4, the J call TRBJ1-6; perhaps TRBD1 as D (5 bases). There are 15 residues in the CDR3. V dropped 1 base and J dropped 6 bases, with 11 bases sitting between them. Germline V lookup: CDR1 SGHNT, CDR2 YYREEE (reference sequence). CDR3 sequence reads: CASSLPGDGNSPLHF. DNA of the CDR3: TGTGCCAGCAGCTTGCCGGGGGACGGTAATTCACCCCTCCACTTT. The full variable domain, with the rest looked up from reference TRBV5-4 and TRBJ1-6, is ETGVTQSPTHLIKTRGQQVTLRCSSQSGHNTVSWYQQALGQGPQFIFQYYREEENGRGNFPPRFSGLQFPNYSSELNVNALELDDSALYLCASSLPGDGNSPLHFGNGTRLTVT.

The chain recombines TRBV5-1 with TRBJ2-2; D is unresolved. The V end was cut by 1 base, the J end by 4 bases, with 2 bases between. Germline V gene lookup returns CDR1 SGHRS and CDR2 YFSETQ. The CDR3 has 12 residues. CDR3 residues: CASSLITGELFF. For the CDR3, the DNA is TGCGCCAGCAGCTTGATCACCGGGGAGCTGTTTTTT.

The rearrangement uses TRBV14 and TRBJ2-7; D unclear. Looked up from germline, CDR1 is SGHDN and CDR2 is FVKESK. V gave up 2 bases and J gave up 3 bases, with 5 bases separating them. The CDR3 extends over 12 amino acids. The CDR3 sequence: CASSQHIYEQYF. CDR3 in DNA: TGTGCCAGCAGCCAACACATCTACGAGCAGTACTTC.

This rearrangement joins TRBV6-1 to TRBJ1-5, with D possibly matching TRBD1 (6 bases). Looked up from germline, CDR1 is MNHNS and CDR2 is SASEGT. CDR3 length: 13 amino acids. The V end was cut by 5 bases, the J end by 11 bases, with 16 bases between. The CDR3: CASSLTGSRSQHF. The CDR3 bases are TGTGCCAGCAGTCTTACAGGGTCCCGGTCCCAGCATTTT.

The rearrangement uses TRBV27 and TRBJ2-7, with 10 bases fitting TRBD1. Germline V gene sequence: CDR1 MNHEY, CDR2 SMNVEV (reference sequence). The CDR3 extends over 14 amino acids. Unmatched junction bases numbered 7, after V lost 5 bases and J lost 6 bases. CDR3 DNA: TGTGCCAGCAGTCCTGGGACAGGGGCGTTCGAGCAGTACTTC. Amino acids: CASSPGTGAFEQYF.

V and J are TRBV19 and TRBJ1-1, with D perhaps matching TRBD1 (6 bases). This CDR3 region has 14 residues. Looked up from germline, CDR1 is LNHDA and CDR2 is SQIVND (reference sequence). Trimming cost V 5 bases and J 1 base, with 11 bases left between them. In DNA form, the CDR3 reads TGTGCCAGTAGTCGGGGGGGCGCGAACACTGAAGCTTTCTTT. This encodes CASSRGGANTEAFF. The variable domain in full, with the rest retrieved from reference TRBV19 and TRBJ1-1, is DGGITQSPKYLFRKEGQNVTLSCEQNLNHDAMYWYRQDPGQGLRLIYYSQIVNDFQKGDIAEGYSVSREKKESFPLTVTSAQKNPTAFYLCASSRGGANTEAFFGQGTRLTVV.

The chain carries TRBV5-1 and TRBJ1-1; TRBD1 is a possible D gene (5 bases). The CDR3 has 17 amino acids. The germline V and J ends were trimmed by 3 bases and 4 bases, with 22 bases remaining between them. CDR1 is SGHRS and CDR2 is YFSETQ in the germline V gene. The CDR3 loop reads CASSSGGMSAWGTEAFF. The CDR3 region has the DNA TGCGCCAGCAGCTCGGGGGGGATGTCAGCCTGGGGCACTGAAGCTTTCTTT.

In this sample, this clone turned up a few times. V and J are TRBV27 and TRBJ2-7; no firm D call. Germline V lookup: CDR1 MNHEY, CDR2 SMNVEV (reference sequence). The CDR3 totals 12 residues. Trimming removed 5 bases from V and 6 bases from J, with 11 bases in between. DNA for the CDR3: TGTGCCAGCAGTGAATTAGGTCTCGAGCAGTACTTC. This translates into CASSELGLEQYF.

The chain has TRBV21-1 and TRBJ2-1; the table's D gene call, TRBD2, was not cross checked with the DNA. TRBV21-1 is a pseudogene segment. CDR3 length: 16 amino acids. The CDR3 here is CASSKGAGYSSGEQFF. CDR3 bases: TGTGCCAGCAGCAAAGGGGCGGGTTATAGTAGTGGTGAGCAGTTCTTC.

The chain is built from TRBV19 and TRBJ2-1; 12 nucleotides line up with TRBD2. The CDR3 sequence is 15 residues long. After removal of 5 bases from V and 4 bases from J, the junction contained 3 bases not matched to a gene. Germline V gives CDR1 LNHDA, CDR2 SQIVND (reference sequence). In DNA form, the CDR3 reads TGTGCCAGTAGTTCCGGGACTAGCGGGTACAATGAGCAGTTCTTC. Encoded protein: CASSSGTSGYNEQFF. Full variable domain (remainder filled in from reference TRBV19 and TRBJ2-1): DGGITQSPKYLFRKEGQNVTLSCEQNLNHDAMYWYRQDPGQGLRLIYYSQIVNDFQKGDIAEGYSVSREKKESFPLTVTSAQKNPTAFYLCASSSGTSGYNEQFFGPGTRLTVL.

This clone occurred once. The rearrangement links TRBV7-6 to TRBJ2-1; 8 bases are shared with TRBD2. J was trimmed by 7 bases and V by 1 base; bases with no gene match: 6. The CDR3 consists of 15 residues. Germline V gene lookup returns CDR1 SGHVS and CDR2 FNYEAQ. The CDR3 loop reads CASSLVSGKNNEQFF. As DNA, the CDR3 is TGTGCCAGCAGCTTAGTTAGCGGGAAGAATAATGAGCAGTTCTTC.

The chain has TRBV6-5 and TRBJ1-2; D gene uncertain. The V end lost 4 bases, the J end lost 7 bases, and 10 bases lay between the germline ends. This CDR3 contains 12 residues. CDR1 and CDR2 (germline): MNHEY, SVGAGI. The CDR3 nucleotides are TGTGCCAGCAGTTTAGGGTCGGGTGGCTACACCTTC. This encodes CASSLGSGGYTF.

In this sample, this clone turned up once. This chain connects TRBV19 to TRBJ2-1, with D possibly TRBD2 on 5 matching bases. The ends were cut back, 7 bases at V and 2 bases at J, with 15 bases in the middle. Germline assignment: CDR1 LNHDA and CDR2 SQIVND (reference sequence). The CDR3 has 15 residues. The CDR3 DNA reads as TGTGCCAGTACCTCCAGCGGATCCCCCTACAATGAGCAGTTCTTC. Translating it yields CASTSSGSPYNEQFF.

The chain joins TRBV19 to TRBJ2-3; 9 bases are a match to TRBD2. The germline V gene has CDR1 LNHDA and CDR2 SQIVND (reference sequence). The CDR3 runs 14 residues. The ends lost 3 bases at V and 9 bases at J; junction bases unmatched: 7. The CDR3, as DNA: TGTGCCAGTAGTATTGCAGCGGGAGGAGACACGCAGTATTTT. This sequence encodes CASSIAAGGDTQYF. Combining the CDR3 with reference TRBV19 and TRBJ2-3 gives the whole variable domain DGGITQSPKYLFRKEGQNVTLSCEQNLNHDAMYWYRQDPGQGLRLIYYSQIVNDFQKGDIAEGYSVSREKKESFPLTVTSAQKNPTAFYLCASSIAAGGDTQYFGPGTRLTVL.

This clone showed up just a few times. This sequence joins TRBV18 and TRBJ1-1; D gene ambiguous. The CDR3 loop spans 13 amino acids. Germline values: CDR1 KGHSH, CDR2 LQKENI. V was clipped by 2 bases and J by 5 bases, with 9 bases between them. The CDR3 bases are TGTGCCAGCTCACCAGATTGGGAGACTGAAGCTTTCTTT. Its translation is CASSPDWETEAFF. The variable domain in full, with the rest retrieved from reference TRBV18 and TRBJ1-1, is NAGVMQNPRHLVRRRGQEARLRCSPMKGHSHVYWYRQLPEEGLKFMVYLQKENIIDESGMPKERFSAEFPKEGPSILRIQQVVRGDSAAYFCASSPDWETEAFFGQGTRLTVV.

V gene TRBV14 combines with J gene TRBJ1-1; D might be TRBD1 (5 bases). The CDR3 loop spans 16 amino acids. V was pared by 3 bases and J by 6 bases, with 20 bases between. CDR1 is SGHDN, CDR2 FVKESK, per germline. The CDR3 DNA reads as TGTGCCAGCAGCCACATCCTACGGGGGGGTTCTTCTGAAGCTTTCTTT. Residues: CASSHILRGGSSEAFF.

This chain joins TRBV9 and TRBJ2-3, with D possibly TRBD2 on 7 matching bases. CDR1 SGDLS and CDR2 YYNGEE come from the germline V gene. The CDR3 consists of 15 residues. V was pared by 0 bases and J by 5 bases, with 13 bases between. The CDR3 is CASSVAARGGDTQYF. Written as DNA, the CDR3 is TGTGCCAGCAGCGTAGCCGCTAGGGGGGGAGATACGCAGTATTTT.

The V call is TRBV7-9, the J call TRBJ2-1, with 12 positions matching TRBD2. The CDR3 consists of 13 residues. The junction had 5 bases not matched to a gene; V was cut back by 10 bases and J by 7 bases. The germline V gene encodes CDR1 SEHNR and CDR2 FQNEAQ (reference sequence). This CDR3 is CATQLAGGNEQFF. The CDR3 DNA follows: TGTGCCACCCAGCTAGCGGGAGGGAATGAGCAGTTCTTC.

J is TRBJ2-7 and V is TRBV7-6; D is undetermined. The V end was cut by 1 base, the J end by 7 bases, with 14 bases between. The CDR3 is made up of 14 amino acids. CDR1 and CDR2 (germline): SGHVS, FNYEAQ. The CDR3: CASSLDSLGLEQYF. CDR3 DNA sequence: TGTGCCAGCAGCTTAGACAGTCTGGGGTTAGAGCAGTACTTC.

This chain uses TRBV19 with TRBJ2-6, with D possibly TRBD1 on 6 matching bases. The V end lost 6 bases, the J end lost 2 bases, and 17 bases lay between the germline ends. Germline values: CDR1 LNHDA, CDR2 SQIVND (reference sequence). The CDR3 sequence is 17 residues long. For the CDR3, the DNA is TGTGCCAGTAGGATTGAACAGGGAATCCCTGGGGCCAACGTCCTGACTTTC. Translation: CASRIEQGIPGANVLTF.

This clone appeared a single time. The chain carries TRBV11-2 and TRBJ1-6, with 8 bases matching TRBD1. V was clipped by 5 bases and J by 10 bases; unmatched bases: 10. In germline, CDR1 is SGHAT, CDR2 FQNNGV. The CDR3 has 15 residues. As DNA, the CDR3 is TGTGCCAGCAGCCTCGGACAGGGATATAGGTCACCCCTCCACTTT. Its translation is CASSLGQGYRSPLHF.

The chain is built from TRBV6-4 and TRBJ2-3; a weak D match, TRBD2 (6 bases). V shed 6 bases and J shed 1 base, with 8 bases lying between them. The CDR3 is 13 amino acids. Germline loops: CDR1 MRHNA, CDR2 SNTAGT. The DNA for the CDR3 is TGTGCCAGCAGGCGGGACCGCACAGATACGCAGTATTTT. It translates to CASRRDRTDTQYF.